This T cell receptor beta chain is from a study of T-cell memory formation after mild COVID-19. The study's findings and limits: The second-wave clones peaking on day 37 were not confirmed as SARS-CoV-2-specific. From day 15 to 85, contracting clones were balanced between CD4 and CD8, whereas later expanders leaned toward CD4+. CD4+ contracting clones were mainly CM and EM; CD8+ ones, EMRA.

This clonotype showed up just once. Its specificity is unknown. TCRdb analysed the 5' RACE reads with MiXCR anew, one entry per CDR3 protein. Of fewer than 650,000 distinct CDR3 sequences detected, 15% to 20% appear once; the ten largest clones hold approximately 8.1%. The CDR3 contains 15 residues. In germline, CDR1 is MGHRA, CDR2 YSYEKL. With V trimmed by 3 bases and J by 0 bases, 4 bases remained unmatched. Sequencing input: PBMCs or a T cell subset sorted from them (not recorded which). This TCR came from an adult woman who had mild COVID-19 (a few samples of this study predate the infection). Cell type and time point are not known. V is TRBV4-1 and J is TRBJ2-7; 8 positions match TRBD1. CDR3 sequence: CASSHGTGGSYEQYF. The DNA for the CDR3 is TGCGCCAGCAGCCATGGGACAGGAGGCTCCTACGAGCAGTACTTC.